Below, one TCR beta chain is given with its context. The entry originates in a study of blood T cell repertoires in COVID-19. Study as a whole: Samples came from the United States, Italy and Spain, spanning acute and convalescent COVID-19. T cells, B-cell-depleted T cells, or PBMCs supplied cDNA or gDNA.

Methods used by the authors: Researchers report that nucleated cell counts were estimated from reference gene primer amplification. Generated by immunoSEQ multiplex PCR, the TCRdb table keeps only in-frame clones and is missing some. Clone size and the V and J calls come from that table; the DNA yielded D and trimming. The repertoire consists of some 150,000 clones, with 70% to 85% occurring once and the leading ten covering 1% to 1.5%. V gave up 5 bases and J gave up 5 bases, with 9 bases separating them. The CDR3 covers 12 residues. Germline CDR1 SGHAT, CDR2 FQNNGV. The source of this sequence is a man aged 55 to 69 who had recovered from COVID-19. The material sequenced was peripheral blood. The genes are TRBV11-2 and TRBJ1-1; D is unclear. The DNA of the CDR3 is TGTGCCAGCAGCCCAATCGGTACTGAAGCTTTCTTT. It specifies CASSPIGTEAFF.